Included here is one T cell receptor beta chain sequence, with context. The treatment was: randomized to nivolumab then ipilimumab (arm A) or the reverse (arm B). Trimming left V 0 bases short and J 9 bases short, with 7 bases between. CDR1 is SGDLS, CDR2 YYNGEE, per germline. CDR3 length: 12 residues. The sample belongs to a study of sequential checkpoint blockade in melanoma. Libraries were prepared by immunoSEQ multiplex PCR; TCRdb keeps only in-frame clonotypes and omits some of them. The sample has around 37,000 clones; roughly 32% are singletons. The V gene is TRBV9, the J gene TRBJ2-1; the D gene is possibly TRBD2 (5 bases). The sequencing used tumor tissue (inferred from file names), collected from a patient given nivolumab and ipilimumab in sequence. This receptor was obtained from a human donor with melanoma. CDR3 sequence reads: CASSVEEGEQFF. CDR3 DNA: TGTGCCAGCAGCGTAGAAGAGGGTGAGCAGTTCTTC.